The 14 T cell receptor beta chains below all came from one sample that was sequenced in a study of control samples from healthy donors and cancer patients. Only in-frame clones appear in the TCRdb table, and some are missing; sequencing was by immunoSEQ multiplex PCR. The sample contains 60,000 to 100,000 clones, about 88% of which appear only once. Sequenced input: blood. These receptors were collected from a man aged 50-59 years in good health.

V and J are TRBV4-2 and TRBJ1-2; D gene ambiguous. Trimming removed 1 base at V and 5 bases at J, with 14 bases between. The CDR3 consists of 15 residues. The V gene's germline CDR1 is LGHNA and CDR2 YNFKEQ. CDR3 nucleotide sequence: TGTGCCAGCAGCCAAGGTGTTCCTTCCGAGTATGGCTACACCTTC. Protein sequence: CASSQGVPSEYGYTF.

The chain combines TRBV27 with TRBJ1-6, with a possible D match to TRBD1 (6 bases). The CDR3 loop spans 16 amino acids. CDR1 is MNHEY and CDR2 is SMNVEV in the germline V gene (reference sequence). Deletions cut 6 bases from V and 0 bases from J, with 12 bases between. CDR3 residues: CASSPTGSSYNSPLHF. The CDR3 DNA reads as TGTGCCAGCAGCCCTACAGGGAGCTCCTATAATTCACCCCTCCACTTT.

This clone was seen once. The J gene is TRBJ1-3, the V gene TRBV29-1; D remains unclear. Between the trimmed V and J ends, which lost 4 bases and 2 bases, there was a span of 9 bases. From germline, CDR1 is SQVTM and CDR2 ANQGSEA. The CDR3 totals 13 residues. The CDR3 reads CSVVKGPGNTIYF. CDR3 DNA sequence: TGCAGCGTTGTTAAAGGCCCTGGAAACACCATATATTTT.

The CDR3 coding sequence is TGCGCCAGCAGCCTTGGGACACCGGGTGAGAAACTGTTTTTT. It specifies CASSLGTPGEKLFF. The chain is built from TRBV5-1 and TRBJ1-4, with a possible D match to TRBD1 (6 bases). CDR3 length: 14 residues. Per the germline V gene, CDR1 is SGHRS and CDR2 is YFSETQ. V was shortened by 4 bases and J by 11 bases, with 18 bases between the two germline ends.

This clone occurred a few times. J is TRBJ1-3 and V is TRBV15; possible D gene TRBD1, 6 bases. The germline V gene has CDR1 LNHNV and CDR2 YYDKDF (reference sequence). V dropped 0 bases and J dropped 0 bases, with 18 bases sitting between them. The CDR3 is made up of 19 amino acids. CDR3 bases: TGTGCCACCAGCAGAGATTTTAGACAGGCTCCTCACTCTGGAAACACCATATATTTT. It specifies CATSRDFRQAPHSGNTIYF.

This clone was seen a few times. CDR3 nucleotide sequence: TGTGCCTGGAGCAGGACGGACAGTGGGAACACTGAAGCTTTCTTT. It specifies CAWSRTDSGNTEAFF. The chain has TRBV30 and TRBJ1-1, with D tentatively TRBD1 (6 bases). The V gene's germline CDR1 is GTSNPN and CDR2 SVGIG (reference sequence). CDR3 length: 15 residues. Trimming pared 3 bases from V and 1 base from J, leaving 15 bases between.

This chain uses TRBV5-4 with TRBJ1-1; perhaps TRBD1 as D (5 bases). This CDR3 spans 14 amino acids. The V end was cut by 1 base, the J end by 3 bases, with 10 bases between. From germline, CDR1 is SGHNT and CDR2 YYREEE (reference sequence). This chain's CDR3 is CASSLMGGDTEAFF. The CDR3 bases are TGTGCCAGCAGCTTGATGGGAGGGGACACTGAAGCTTTCTTT. Full variable domain (rest looked up from reference TRBV5-4 and TRBJ1-1): ETGVTQSPTHLIKTRGQQVTLRCSSQSGHNTVSWYQQALGQGPQFIFQYYREEENGRGNFPPRFSGLQFPNYSSELNVNALELDDSALYLCASSLMGGDTEAFFGQGTRLTVV.

The chain joins TRBV24-1 to TRBJ2-1; D is perhaps TRBD2 (6 bases). The CDR3 is 15 amino acids. V was pared by 4 bases and J by 4 bases, with 13 bases between. Germline V gene sequence: CDR1 KGHDR, CDR2 SFDVKD. This CDR3 is CATSDSGTFYNEQFF. DNA for the CDR3: TGTGCCACCAGTGACTCCGGGACTTTTTACAATGAGCAGTTCTTC.

The chain recombines TRBV6-2 or TRBV6-3 with TRBJ2-7; 7 bases are a match to TRBD2. This CDR3 is built from 16 residues. The V gene's germline CDR1 is MNHEY and CDR2 SVGEGT. J lost 5 bases, V lost 2 bases, and 12 bases had no gene match. This CDR3 is CASSYAFGRGSHEQYF. The CDR3 DNA sequence: TGTGCCAGCAGTTACGCCTTCGGGCGGGGGTCTCACGAGCAGTACTTC.

This clone is a singleton in its sample. The J gene is TRBJ2-7, the V gene TRBV6-5, with 9 nucleotides matching TRBD1. The CDR3 spans 15 residues. V was pared by 5 bases and J by 2 bases, with 7 bases of the junction left unmatched. Germline V gives CDR1 MNHEY, CDR2 SVGAGI. The CDR3 loop reads CASSPRDRVAYEQYF. CDR3 coding DNA: TGTGCCAGCAGTCCCCGGGACAGGGTTGCCTACGAGCAGTACTTC.

As regards this clone: The junction departs from germline at one end; a sequencing error may be responsible. The rearrangement joins TRBV6-1 to TRBJ2-1; TRBD1 matches 9 bases. Germline V lookup: CDR1 MNHNS, CDR2 SASEGT. The CDR3 runs to 15 residues. The CDR3 here is CASREGQGNYNEQFF. The CDR3 coding sequence is TGTGCCAGCAGGGAAGGACAGGGGAACTACAATGAGCAGTTCTTC.

The chain couples TRBV6-6 to TRBJ2-5; 15 bases are a match to TRBD2. J was trimmed by 7 bases and V by 1 base; bases with no gene match: 1. The CDR3 is 15 amino acids. Germline V gene data show CDR1 as MNHNY and CDR2 as SVGAGI (reference sequence). CDR3 in DNA: TGTGCCAGCAGTTACTTGGGACTAGCGGGGGGGACCCAGTACTTC. As protein: CASSYLGLAGGTQYF.

The chain joins TRBV3-1 (or the pseudogene TRBV3-2) to TRBJ1-6; maybe TRBD1 (6 bases). Germline lookup yields CDR1 LGHDT and CDR2 YNNKEL (reference sequence). Trimming left V 5 bases short and J 7 bases short, with 21 bases between. The CDR3 runs 17 residues. CDR3 in amino acids: CASSSGRGGAENSPLHF. The CDR3 bases are TGTGCCAGCAGCTCAGGGAGGGGGGGGGCGGAAAATTCACCCCTCCACTTT.

V and J are TRBV5-1 and TRBJ2-7; D unclear. CDR1 is SGHRS and CDR2 is YFSETQ in the germline V gene. This CDR3 has 15 amino acids. The V end was cut by 2 bases, the J end by 0 bases, with 12 bases between. In DNA, the CDR3 is TGCGCCAGCAGCTTCCTGGCGGCGAGCTCCTACGAGCAGTACTTC. Translating it yields CASSFLAASSYEQYF.